This T cell receptor beta chain was documented in a study of STAT5B mutations in CD4+ large granular lymphocyte leukemia. Findings of the study overall: 8/27 top patient clones versus 2/35 control clones were TRBV06-family.

V was cut by 4 bases and J by 4 bases, with 11 bases left in between. Looked up from germline, CDR1 is SQVTM and CDR2 is ANQGSEA. There are 13 residues in the CDR3. As concerns this clone: Antigen specificity is unknown.

In the original workflow: Clonotypes above 5% were considered putative leukemic clones, totaling fewer than 70. Libraries were prepared by immunoSEQ multiplex PCR; TCRdb keeps only in-frame clonotypes and omits some of them. The V and J calls and clone size were taken over from that table, and D and trimming were inferred from the DNA. The sample lists around 2,100 clones; roughly 82% were seen once. The specimen was PBMCs. The gene calls are TRBV29-1 and TRBJ1-5; D is possibly TRBD1 (5 bases). The clonotype originates from a woman in her sixties or seventies with CD4+ T-cell large granular lymphocyte leukemia. The CDR3 nucleotides are TGCAGCGTTGCCGGGACGGATAATCAGCCCCAGCATTTT. It translates to CSVAGTDNQPQHF.